Listed below are T cell receptor beta chains from one sample, sequenced in a study of beta chain features in type 1 diabetes. Here immunoSEQ multiplex PCR was the method, and the copy in TCRdb shows in-frame clones only, minus some. The sample contains about 240,000 clones, approximately 15% of which appear only once. Source material: naive CD4+ T cells from blood. Receptors originate from a man aged 25-45 years with type 1 diabetes. Both conserved end residues are part of each CDR3. A D gene is named only where the DNA matches it firmly. A clone size is listed for some rows: how often the clone was seen (once, few, many), or a class if it is expanded.

CDR3 DNA	CDR3 protein	V gene	D gene	clone size	J gene
TGTGCCAGCTCCGCTGAGGGACTCTCTTACGAGCAGTACTTC	CASSAEGLSYEQYF	TRBV18	-	few	TRBJ2-7
TGTGCCAGCAGCAAGGACACTACATACTCTGGGGCCAACGTCCTGACTTTC	CASSKDTTYSGANVLTF	TRBV2	-	few	TRBJ2-6
TGTGCCAGCAGCTTACTAGCGCTGGGGGCAGATACGCAGTATTTT	CASSLLALGADTQYF	TRBV7-9	-	few	TRBJ2-3
TGTGCCAGCAGCCAACCCAGCTCCTATAATTCACCCCTCCACTTT	CASSQPSSYNSPLHF	TRBV2	-	few	TRBJ1-6
TGTGCCAGCAGCCAACAGGGCCCTAGCACAGATACGCAGTATTTT	CASSQQGPSTDTQYF	TRBV2	-	-	TRBJ2-3
TGTGCCAGTAGTCTGGACAGAGGTACGCAGTATTTT	CASSLDRGTQYF	TRBV19	-	-	TRBJ2-3
TGTGCCAGCAGTTCCTTGCTACACAGTGGCTACACCTTC	CASSSLLHSGYTF	TRBV28	-	few	TRBJ1-2
TGTGCCAGCTCACCAGGGGCGGAAGAGCAGTACTTC	CASSPGAEEQYF	TRBV18	-	-	TRBJ2-7
TGTGCCAGCAGCAAAGAGGGTAGGGGGCTACAAGAGACCCAGTACTTC	CASSKEGRGLQETQYF	TRBV21-1	-	-	TRBJ2-5
TGTGCCAGCAGCATGGGACAGGGCCAAGAGACCCAGTACTTC	CASSMGQGQETQYF	TRBV7-6	TRBD1	-	TRBJ2-5
TGCGCCAGCAGCTTGGGCGGAGGATTCCAAGAGACCCAGTACTTC	CASSLGGGFQETQYF	TRBV5-1	-	-	TRBJ2-5
TGTGCCAGTAGAGAGTCCCGCGGCTACACCTTC	CASRESRGYTF	TRBV19	-	-	TRBJ1-2
TGCGCCAGCAGCGGAGGTGGGGTAGTTGCGCAAAACACCGGGGAGCTGTTTTTT	CASSGGGVVAQNTGELFF	TRBV5-1	-	-	TRBJ2-2
TGTGCCAGCAGCTTCAATCCGACTGGTAACACCGGGGAGCTGTTTTTT	CASSFNPTGNTGELFF	TRBV11-2	-	few	TRBJ2-2
TGTGCCAGCAACCAGGCTGGGGGGACCAGCACAGATACGCAGTATTTT	CASNQAGGTSTDTQYF	TRBV7-2	-	-	TRBJ2-3
TGTGCCAGCAGTGCCTACCGGGCAGGGAATTACGAGCAGTTCTTC	CASSAYRAGNYEQFF	TRBV7-9	-	-	TRBJ2-1
TGTGCCAGTAGTACGGACAGATTATATGGCTACACCTTC	CASSTDRLYGYTF	TRBV19	-	once	TRBJ1-2
TGTGCCAGCAGCGTAGTGCGTGGTGAGCAGTTCTTC	CASSVVRGEQFF	TRBV9	-	few	TRBJ2-1
TGTGCCAGCAGCTTCGGACAGGGAGGGAGCGGAACTGAAGCTTTCTTT	CASSFGQGGSGTEAFF	TRBV7-6	TRBD1	few	TRBJ1-1
TGCAGCGTTGAACGACAGGGGGGAAGCACTGAAGCTTTCTTT	CSVERQGGSTEAFF	TRBV29-1	TRBD1	few	TRBJ1-1
TGCGCCAGCAGCCAAGATGGGACAGAGAAAGGCTACGAGCAGTACTTC	CASSQDGTEKGYEQYF	TRBV4-1	TRBD1	-	TRBJ2-7
TGTGCCAGCAGCTTAGCGCGTCATACCGGGGAGCTGTTTTTT	CASSLARHTGELFF	TRBV7-2	-	-	TRBJ2-2
TGTGCCAGCAGTGGACAGGACAATCAGCCCCAGCATTTT	CASSGQDNQPQHF	TRBV2	-	-	TRBJ1-5
TGTGCCAGCGTCAGTGGCAATCAGCCCCAGCATTTT	CASVSGNQPQHF	TRBV6-1	-	-	TRBJ1-5
TGCGCCAGCAGCTTGGGGTCCTCCGGGCAGTACTTC	CASSLGSSGQYF	TRBV5-1	-	-	TRBJ2-7
TGTGCCAGCAGCCCCCAGGTTGTTGGCGGGGAGCTGTTTTTT	CASSPQVVGGELFF	TRBV14	-	few	TRBJ2-2
TGTGCCAGCAGCTTACAGGAAGACAATGAGCAGTTCTTC	CASSLQEDNEQFF	TRBV11-2	-	few	TRBJ2-1
TGTGCCAGCAGCACGGGACAGAGCTCCTACGAGCAGTACTTC	CASSTGQSSYEQYF	TRBV9	TRBD1	-	TRBJ2-7